Listed below are T cell receptor beta chains from one sample, sequenced in a study. Using its own MiXCR run on the 5' RACE reads, TCRdb lists one record per CDR3 protein. The table includes roughly 40,000 distinct CDR3 sequences, over 25% detected once. Material for sequencing was memory CD4+ T cells sorted from a lymph node. These receptors all come from a female donor with breast cancer. Both conserved end residues are part of each CDR3. D genes are given only for firm matches. Only part of the rows carry a size: once, few, many, or a class if the clone is expanded.

j_gene,v_gene,abundance,d_gene,CDR3aa,CDR3nt
TRBJ2-5,TRBV6-1,.,.,CASSEVSGQETRYF,TGTGCCAGCAGTGAAGTGTCAGGGCAAGAGACCCGGTACTTC
TRBJ2-7,TRBV6-5,.,.,CASLRGGPSYEQYF,TGTGCCAGCCTTAGGGGGGGTCCCTCCTACGAGCAGTACTTC
TRBJ2-3,TRBV3-1,few,.,CASSSPLRDDTQYF,TGTGCCAGCAGCTCCCCGTTGAGGGATGATACGCAGTATTTT
TRBJ2-5,TRBV10-3,few,TRBD1,CAIRETGAEETQYF,TGTGCCATCAGAGAGACAGGGGCCGAAGAGACCCAGTACTTC
TRBJ1-1,TRBV20-1,.,.,CSASGGADEAFF,TGCAGTGCATCTGGGGGCGCGGATGAAGCTTTCTTT
TRBJ2-7,TRBV7-9,.,.,CANSQRAFEQYF,TGTGCCAACAGCCAACGGGCATTCGAGCAGTACTTC
TRBJ2-7,TRBV27,few,.,CASSPSRQLVLQYF,TGTGCCAGCAGTCCATCGCGACAGCTAGTCTTGCAGTACTTC
TRBJ2-3,TRBV27,.,.,CASSLSIAQDTQYF,TGTGCCAGCAGTTTATCGATAGCCCAAGATACGCAGTATTTT
TRBJ2-2,TRBV9,.,.,CASSEDGTGELFF,TGTGCCAGCAGCGAGGACGGGACCGGGGAGCTGTTTTTT
TRBJ2-7,TRBV6-2/TRBV6-3,many,.,CASSYSRGGEQYF,TGTGCCAGCAGTTACTCGAGAGGGGGCGAGCAGTACTTC
TRBJ2-1,TRBV28,.,TRBD1,CASSFSGQAYNEQFF,TGTGCCAGCTCCTTCTCCGGACAGGCTTACAATGAGCAGTTCTTC
TRBJ2-1,TRBV27,.,TRBD2,CASSLGLAGNHNEQFF,TGTGCCAGCAGTTTAGGACTAGCGGGTAACCACAATGAGCAGTTCTTC
TRBJ1-1,TRBV7-8,.,.,CASSQLRNTEAFF,TGTGCCAGCAGCCAACTTCGGAACACTGAAGCTTTCTTT
TRBJ2-7,TRBV6-2/TRBV6-3,.,TRBD2,CASSRTLAGAYEQCF,TGTGCCAGCAGCCGCACACTAGCGGGAGCCTACGAGCAGTGCTTC
TRBJ2-1,TRBV20-1,many,.,CSARAAASLNNEQFF,TGCAGTGCTAGAGCCGCGGCCAGTTTAAACAATGAGCAGTTCTTC
TRBJ2-1,TRBV7-9,few,TRBD1,CASSEGTVSYNEQFF,TGTGCCAGCAGCGAAGGGACAGTTTCCTACAATGAGCAGTTCTTC
TRBJ1-4,TRBV28,.,.,CASGGFATNEKLFF,TGTGCCAGTGGGGGGTTTGCAACTAATGAAAAACTGTTTTTT
TRBJ1-3,TRBV10-3,.,TRBD1,CAIKGGSGNTIYF,TGTGCCATAAAAGGGGGCAGTGGAAACACCATATATTTT
TRBJ2-1,TRBV7-9,few,TRBD2,CASSDSGPYNEQFF,TGTGCCAGCAGTGATAGCGGGCCTTACAATGAGCAGTTCTTC
TRBJ1-5,TRBV20-1,few,.,CSAGSGEQPQHF,TGCAGTGCTGGTTCAGGGGAGCAGCCCCAGCATTTT
TRBJ2-1,TRBV5-5,few,.,CASSSGLRNNEQFF,TGTGCCAGCAGCTCGGGCCTCCGTAACAATGAGCAGTTCTTC
TRBJ2-6,TRBV7-2,few,.,CASSLGQPSGANVLTF,TGTGCCAGCAGCTTAGGGCAGCCCTCTGGGGCCAACGTCCTGACTTTC
TRBJ1-2,TRBV4-1,few,.,CASSQETDNYGYTF,TGCGCCAGCAGCCAAGAGACAGATAACTATGGCTACACCTTC
TRBJ2-7,TRBV29-1,few,TRBD2,CSVGLAAYEQYF,TGCAGCGTGGGACTAGCGGCCTACGAGCAGTACTTC
TRBJ1-2,TRBV24-1,.,TRBD1,CATSEAGTGYGYTF,TGTGCCACCAGTGAGGCCGGGACAGGCTATGGCTACACCTTC
TRBJ2-7,TRBV20-1,many,.,CSASLGGTYEQYF,TGCAGTGCCTCCTTGGGCGGAACCTACGAGCAGTACTTC
TRBJ2-7,TRBV20-1,few,.,CSARVPGFYEQYF,TGCAGTGCTAGAGTCCCCGGATTCTACGAGCAGTACTTC
TRBJ1-5,TRBV20-1,many,.,CSASMGPGGQEPQHF,TGCAGTGCTAGTATGGGGCCCGGGGGGCAGGAGCCCCAGCATTTT
TRBJ2-7,TRBV6-1,.,.,CASSERGASGTPYEQYF,TGTGCCAGCAGTGAACGGGGGGCGTCAGGGACCCCATACGAGCAGTACTTC
TRBJ2-2,TRBV5-1,.,.,CASSLDPGTKTGELFF,TGCGCCAGCAGCTTGGACCCCGGGACAAAAACCGGGGAGCTGTTTTTT
TRBJ1-3,TRBV4-1,.,.,CASSRQDLVDSGNTIYF,TGCGCCAGCAGCCGGCAGGATTTGGTAGACTCTGGAAACACCATATATTTT
TRBJ2-1,TRBV5-4,.,.,CASSLGTGRDEQFF,TGTGCCAGCAGCTTAGGAACAGGGAGGGATGAGCAGTTCTTC
TRBJ2-5,TRBV12-3/TRBV12-4,.,TRBD1,CASRNRGQETQYF,TGTGCCAGCAGGAACAGGGGTCAGGAGACCCAGTACTTC
TRBJ2-2,TRBV28,few,TRBD1,CASSRDRATGELFF,TGTGCCAGCAGTCGGGACAGGGCTACCGGGGAGCTGTTTTTT
TRBJ2-6,TRBV7-9,.,TRBD1,CASSLGTGGFGRSGANVLTF,TGTGCCAGCAGCTTGGGGACAGGGGGCTTTGGCCGCTCTGGGGCCAACGTCCTGACTTTC
TRBJ2-7,TRBV7-6,few,TRBD2,CASSSGTSGRGEQYF,TGTGCCAGCAGTTCCGGGACTAGCGGGAGAGGCGAGCAGTACTTC
TRBJ2-2,TRBV5-1,.,.,CASSLSGRNTGELFF,TGCGCCAGCAGCTTGAGCGGACGGAACACCGGGGAGCTGTTTTTT
TRBJ2-1,TRBV5-1,.,.,CASSYRVNNEQFF,TGCGCCAGCAGTTACAGGGTCAACAATGAGCAGTTCTTC
TRBJ2-5,TRBV28,few,TRBD2,CASSPGLVSTQETQYF,TGTGCCAGCAGTCCCGGACTAGTTTCCACACAAGAGACCCAGTACTTC
TRBJ2-7,TRBV12-3/TRBV12-4,.,TRBD2,CASSYVSGYEQYF,TGTGCCAGCAGTTACGTTAGCGGGTACGAGCAGTACTTC
TRBJ1-1,TRBV11-2,few,.,CASSLEARAFF,TGTGCCAGCAGCTTAGAGGCACGGGCTTTCTTT
TRBJ1-1,TRBV5-1,.,.,CASTRGTSNTEAFF,TGCGCCAGCACCCGAGGGACATCCAACACTGAAGCTTTCTTT
TRBJ2-1,TRBV7-2,many,TRBD2,CASSPRLAGGPMDEQFF,TGTGCCAGCAGCCCCAGACTAGCGGGAGGGCCGATGGATGAGCAGTTCTTC
TRBJ2-5,TRBV7-3,.,TRBD2,CASSTGGRETQYF,TGTGCCAGCAGCACGGGGGGTCGGGAGACCCAGTACTTC
TRBJ1-6,TRBV18,.,.,CASGALGSPLHF,TGTGCCAGCGGGGCACTCGGTTCACCCCTCCACTTT
TRBJ2-3,TRBV25-1,.,.,CASSLRGSSTDTQYF,TGTGCCAGCAGCCTACGGGGGTCTAGCACAGATACGCAGTATTTT
TRBJ2-5,TRBV9,.,TRBD1,CASSYGQGETQYF,TGTGCCAGCAGCTACGGACAGGGAGAGACCCAGTACTTC
TRBJ2-3,TRBV7-3,.,.,CASSLLGSSDTQYF,TGTGCCAGCAGCTTATTAGGCAGCTCAGATACGCAGTATTTT
TRBJ2-7,TRBV29-1,.,.,CSVESHGTGSEQYF,TGCAGCGTTGAATCACACGGGACGGGGAGCGAGCAGTACTTC
TRBJ1-2,TRBV5-4,.,.,CASSLDVGRLDYGYTF,TGTGCCAGCAGCTTGGACGTGGGGCGGCTCGACTATGGCTACACCTTC